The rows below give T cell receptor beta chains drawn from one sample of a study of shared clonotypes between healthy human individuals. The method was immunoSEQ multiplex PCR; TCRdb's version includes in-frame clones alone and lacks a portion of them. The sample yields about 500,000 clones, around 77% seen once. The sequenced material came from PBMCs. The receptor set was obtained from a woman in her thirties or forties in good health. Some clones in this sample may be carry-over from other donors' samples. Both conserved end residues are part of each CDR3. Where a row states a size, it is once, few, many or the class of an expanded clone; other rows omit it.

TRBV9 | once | CASSVGIYPYEQYF
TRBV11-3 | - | CASSLMRGNEQFF
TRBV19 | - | CASSISGPWMGYTF
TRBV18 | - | CASSPPGVRGETQYF
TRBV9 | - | CASSVALFGEQYF
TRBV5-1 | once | CASSRGTSGNNEQFF
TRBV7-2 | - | CASSLAPLLAGGTNEQFF
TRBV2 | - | CASSQEFWGNQPQHF
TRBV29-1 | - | CSATAGGTPRETQYF
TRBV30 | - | CAWSVGLAGTDTQYF
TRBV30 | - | CAWSLGGGNEKLFF
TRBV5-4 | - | CASSLTAGGITDTQYF
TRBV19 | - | CASSTRQGSFGYTF
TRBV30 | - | CAWSASFGNTIYF
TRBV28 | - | CACNRGATNEKLFF
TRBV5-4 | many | CASGRQGNTGELFF
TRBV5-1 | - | CASSLRRRGKSYEQYF
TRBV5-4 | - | CAGSQSGAGYGYTF
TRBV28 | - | CASSFPGMRNEQFF
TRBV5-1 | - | CASSLVGAGVFETQYF
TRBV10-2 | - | CASCRLSSSYEQYF
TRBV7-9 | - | CASSLINTGELFF
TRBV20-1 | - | CSAPDRVVAFF
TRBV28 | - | CASSPGHGQKPNYGYTF
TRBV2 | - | CASAVAIAGVRYEQYF
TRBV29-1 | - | CSVAQLNEKLFF
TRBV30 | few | CAWRGMTEAFF
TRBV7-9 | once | CAAGYNQPQHF
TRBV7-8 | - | CASRGDRGSGNTIYF
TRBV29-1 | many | CSVEDKPNEKLFF
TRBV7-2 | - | CASSLASRTQETRYF
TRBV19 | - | CASSEADHYEQYF
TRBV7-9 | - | CASPSRAEYFPLYNEQFF
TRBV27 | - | CASSTSRDKGKNIQYF
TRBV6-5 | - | CASSYSTAYLYEQYF
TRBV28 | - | CASSNPGDTQYF
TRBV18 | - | CASSPGGSSGNTIYF
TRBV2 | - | CASSATAGAGTEAFF
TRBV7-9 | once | CASSLQGSDNEQFF
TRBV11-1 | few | CASSLSGRRETQYF
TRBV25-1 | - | CASSDHRGFGETQYF
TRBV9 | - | CASSVVAQVPGNTIYF
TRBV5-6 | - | CASSLRRLAGVTGGEQYF
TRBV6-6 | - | CASSSGTHPYEQYF
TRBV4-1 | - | CASSQEIPTVPYEQYF
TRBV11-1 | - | CASSLQIGEQYF
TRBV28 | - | CASSVTAGFQPQHF
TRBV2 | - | CASTGGWQETQYF
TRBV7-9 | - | CASSSSSGQITGELFF
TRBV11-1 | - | CASSTGDGTNEKLFF
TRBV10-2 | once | CASTPGGEAFF
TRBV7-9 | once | CASSLAITGGNSYEQYF
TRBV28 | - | CASRGGVEQYF